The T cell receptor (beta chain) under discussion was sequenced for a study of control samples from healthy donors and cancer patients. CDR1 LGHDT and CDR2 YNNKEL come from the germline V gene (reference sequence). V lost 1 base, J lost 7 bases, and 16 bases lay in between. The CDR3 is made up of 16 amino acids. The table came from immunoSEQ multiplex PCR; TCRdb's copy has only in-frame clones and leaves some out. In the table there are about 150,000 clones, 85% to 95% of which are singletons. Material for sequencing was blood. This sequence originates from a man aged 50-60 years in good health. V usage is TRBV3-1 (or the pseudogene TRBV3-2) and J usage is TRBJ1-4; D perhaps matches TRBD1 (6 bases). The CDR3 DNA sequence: TGTGCCAGCAGCCAAGTTCCCGGCAGGGGTGGTGAAAAACTGTTTTTT. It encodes CASSQVPGRGGEKLFF.